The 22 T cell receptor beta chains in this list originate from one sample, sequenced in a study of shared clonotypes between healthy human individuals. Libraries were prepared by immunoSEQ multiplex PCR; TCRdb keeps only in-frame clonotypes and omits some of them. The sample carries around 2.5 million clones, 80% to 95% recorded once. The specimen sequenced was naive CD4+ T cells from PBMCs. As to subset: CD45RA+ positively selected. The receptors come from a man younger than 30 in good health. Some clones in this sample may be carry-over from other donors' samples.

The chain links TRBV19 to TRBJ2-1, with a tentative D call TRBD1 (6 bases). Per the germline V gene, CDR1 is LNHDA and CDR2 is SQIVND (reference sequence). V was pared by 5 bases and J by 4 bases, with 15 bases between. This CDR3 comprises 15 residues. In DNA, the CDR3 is TGTGCCAGTAGTCCGGCGACAGGAGGATACAATGAGCAGTTCTTC. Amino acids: CASSPATGGYNEQFF.

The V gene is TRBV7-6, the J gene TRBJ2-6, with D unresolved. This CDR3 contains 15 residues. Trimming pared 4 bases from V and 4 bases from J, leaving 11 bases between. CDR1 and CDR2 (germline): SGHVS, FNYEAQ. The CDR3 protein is CASSSPVGGANVLTF. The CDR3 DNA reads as TGTGCCAGCAGCTCTCCCGTAGGAGGGGCCAACGTCCTGACTTTC.

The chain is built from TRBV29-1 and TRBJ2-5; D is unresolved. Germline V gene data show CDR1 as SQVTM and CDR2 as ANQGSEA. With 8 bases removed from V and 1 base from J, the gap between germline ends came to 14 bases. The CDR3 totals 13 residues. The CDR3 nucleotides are TGCAGCTCCGCCCAGGTCCTCCAAGAGACCCAGTACTTC. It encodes CSSAQVLQETQYF.

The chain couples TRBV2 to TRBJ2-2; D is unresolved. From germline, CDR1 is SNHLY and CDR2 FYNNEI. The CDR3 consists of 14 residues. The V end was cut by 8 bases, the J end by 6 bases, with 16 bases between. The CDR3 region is CASLALRGAGELFF. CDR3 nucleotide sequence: TGTGCCAGCCTGGCACTCCGAGGCGCCGGGGAGCTGTTTTTT.

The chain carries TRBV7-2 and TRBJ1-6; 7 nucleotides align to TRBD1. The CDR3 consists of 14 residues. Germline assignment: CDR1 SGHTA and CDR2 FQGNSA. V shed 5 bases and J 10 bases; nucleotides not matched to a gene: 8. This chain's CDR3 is CASSLRQGESPLHF. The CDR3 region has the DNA TGTGCCAGCAGCCTTCGACAGGGAGAGTCACCCCTCCACTTT. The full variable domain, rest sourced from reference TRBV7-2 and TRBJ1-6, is GAGVSQSPSNKVTEKGKDVELRCDPISGHTALYWYRQSLGQGLEFLIYFQGNSAPDKSGLPSDRFSAERTGGSVSTLTIQRTQQEDSAVYLCASSLRQGESPLHFGNGTRLTVT.

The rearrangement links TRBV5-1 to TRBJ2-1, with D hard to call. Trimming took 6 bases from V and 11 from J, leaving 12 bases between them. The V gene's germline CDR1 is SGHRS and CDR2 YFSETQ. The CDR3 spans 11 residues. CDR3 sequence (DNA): TGCGCCAGCAATAAGGAACCGAAGCAGTTCTTC. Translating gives CASNKEPKQFF.

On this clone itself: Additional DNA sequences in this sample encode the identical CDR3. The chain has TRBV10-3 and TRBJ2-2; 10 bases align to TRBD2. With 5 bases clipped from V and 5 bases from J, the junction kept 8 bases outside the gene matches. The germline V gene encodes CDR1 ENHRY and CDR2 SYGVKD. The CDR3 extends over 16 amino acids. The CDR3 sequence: CAISLRLAGDTGELFF. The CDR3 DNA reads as TGTGCCATCAGTCTCCGGCTAGCGGGAGATACCGGGGAGCTGTTTTTT.

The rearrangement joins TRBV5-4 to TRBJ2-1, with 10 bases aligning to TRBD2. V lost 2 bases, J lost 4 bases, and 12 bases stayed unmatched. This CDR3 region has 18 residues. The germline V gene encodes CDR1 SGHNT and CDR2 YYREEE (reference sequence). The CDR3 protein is CASSLRLAGGARYNEQFF. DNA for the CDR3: TGTGCCAGCAGCTTACGACTAGCGGGCGGGGCCCGATACAATGAGCAGTTCTTC.

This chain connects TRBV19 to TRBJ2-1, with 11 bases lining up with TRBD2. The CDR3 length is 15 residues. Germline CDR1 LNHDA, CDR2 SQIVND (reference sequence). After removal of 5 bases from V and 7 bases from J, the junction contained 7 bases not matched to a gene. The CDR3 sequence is CASSVLAGGWNEQFF. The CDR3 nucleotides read TGTGCCAGTAGTGTGCTAGCGGGAGGTTGGAATGAGCAGTTCTTC.

For the CDR3, the DNA is TGTGCCAGTAGTAATTGGGAGGGCGGCTATGGCTACACCTTC. Encoded protein: CASSNWEGGYGYTF. The chain carries TRBV19 and TRBJ1-2; D gene unclear. Trimming left V 4 bases short and J 4 bases short, with 13 bases between. CDR3 size: 14 residues. Germline CDR1 LNHDA, CDR2 SQIVND (reference sequence).

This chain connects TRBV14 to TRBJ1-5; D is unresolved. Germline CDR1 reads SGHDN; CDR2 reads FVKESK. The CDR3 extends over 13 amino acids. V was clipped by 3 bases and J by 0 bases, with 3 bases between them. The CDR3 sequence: CASSQTSNQPQHF. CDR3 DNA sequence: TGTGCCAGCAGCCAGACTAGCAATCAGCCCCAGCATTTT.

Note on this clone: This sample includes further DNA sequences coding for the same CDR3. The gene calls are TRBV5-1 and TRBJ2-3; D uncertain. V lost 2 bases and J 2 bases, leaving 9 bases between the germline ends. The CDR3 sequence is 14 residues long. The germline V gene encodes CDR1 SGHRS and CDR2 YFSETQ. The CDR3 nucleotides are TGCGCCAGCAGCTTAGGGTCCCCCACAGATACGCAGTATTTT. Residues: CASSLGSPTDTQYF.

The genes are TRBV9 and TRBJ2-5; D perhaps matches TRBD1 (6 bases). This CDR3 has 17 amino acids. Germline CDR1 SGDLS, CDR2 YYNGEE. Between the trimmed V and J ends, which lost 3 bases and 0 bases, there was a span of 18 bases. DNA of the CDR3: TGTGCCAGCAGCGAGACCGGGACACGGAAATACCAAGAGACCCAGTACTTC. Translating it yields CASSETGTRKYQETQYF.

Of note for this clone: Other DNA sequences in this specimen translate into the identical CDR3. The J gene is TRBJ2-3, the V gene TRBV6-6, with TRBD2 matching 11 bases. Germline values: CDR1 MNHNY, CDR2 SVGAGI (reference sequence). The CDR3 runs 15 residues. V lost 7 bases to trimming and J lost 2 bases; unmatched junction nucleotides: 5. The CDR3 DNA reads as TGTGCCAGCACCGATAGCGGGAGGGCCACAGATACGCAGTATTTT. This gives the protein CASTDSGRATDTQYF.

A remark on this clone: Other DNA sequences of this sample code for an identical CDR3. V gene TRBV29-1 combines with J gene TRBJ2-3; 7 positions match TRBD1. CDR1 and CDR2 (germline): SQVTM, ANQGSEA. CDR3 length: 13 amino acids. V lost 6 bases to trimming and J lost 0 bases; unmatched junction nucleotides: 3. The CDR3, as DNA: TGCAGCGTAAGACAGGGAAGCACAGATACGCAGTATTTT. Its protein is CSVRQGSTDTQYF.

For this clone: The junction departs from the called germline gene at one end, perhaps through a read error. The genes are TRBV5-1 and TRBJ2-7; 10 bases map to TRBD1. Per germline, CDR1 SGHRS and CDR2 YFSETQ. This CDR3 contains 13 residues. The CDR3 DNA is TGCGCCAGCAGCTTGGATTCGGGACAGGGGCCGCACTTC. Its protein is CASSLDSGQGPHF.

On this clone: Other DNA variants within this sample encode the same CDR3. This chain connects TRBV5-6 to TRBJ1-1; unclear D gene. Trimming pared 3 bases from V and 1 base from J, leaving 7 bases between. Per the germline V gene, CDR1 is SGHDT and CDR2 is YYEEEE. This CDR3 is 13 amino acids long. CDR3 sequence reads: CASSSTGNTEAFF. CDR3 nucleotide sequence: TGTGCCAGCAGCTCTACGGGGAACACTGAAGCTTTCTTT.

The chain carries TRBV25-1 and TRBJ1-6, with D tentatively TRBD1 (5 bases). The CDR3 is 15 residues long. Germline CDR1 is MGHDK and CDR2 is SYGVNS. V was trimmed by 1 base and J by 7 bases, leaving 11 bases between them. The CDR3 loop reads CASSESGTLNSPLHF. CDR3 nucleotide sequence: TGTGCCAGCAGTGAATCAGGGACGCTAAATTCACCCCTCCACTTT. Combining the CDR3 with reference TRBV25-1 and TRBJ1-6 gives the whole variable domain EADIYQTPRYLVIGTGKKITLECSQTMGHDKMYWYQQDPGMELHLIHYSYGVNSTEKGDLSSESTVSRIRTEHFPLTLESARPSHTSQYLCASSESGTLNSPLHFGNGTRLTVT.

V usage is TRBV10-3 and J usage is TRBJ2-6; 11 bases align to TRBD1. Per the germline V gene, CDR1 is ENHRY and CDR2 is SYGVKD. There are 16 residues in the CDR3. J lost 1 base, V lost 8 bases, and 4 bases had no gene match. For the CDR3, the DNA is TGTGCCATCGGCCGGGACAGGGGGTCTGGGGCCAACGTCCTGACTTTC. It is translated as CAIGRDRGSGANVLTF.

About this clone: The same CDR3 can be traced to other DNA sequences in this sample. For the CDR3, the DNA is TGCGCCAGCAGCTTGGTGGGAGACTCTGGGGCCAACGTCCTGACTTTC. Translated, it gives CASSLVGDSGANVLTF. The V gene is TRBV5-1, the J gene TRBJ2-6; perhaps TRBD2 as D (5 bases). Trimming shortened V by 0 bases and J by 0 bases, and 7 bases separated the two germline ends. Germline values: CDR1 SGHRS, CDR2 YFSETQ. The CDR3 consists of 16 residues.

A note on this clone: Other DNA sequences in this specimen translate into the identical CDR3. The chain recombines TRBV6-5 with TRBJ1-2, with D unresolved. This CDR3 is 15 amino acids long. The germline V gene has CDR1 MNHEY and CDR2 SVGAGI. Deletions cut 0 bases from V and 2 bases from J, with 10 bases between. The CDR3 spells CASSYSRDGNYGYTF. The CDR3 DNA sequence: TGTGCCAGCAGTTACTCGAGAGACGGCAACTATGGCTACACCTTC.

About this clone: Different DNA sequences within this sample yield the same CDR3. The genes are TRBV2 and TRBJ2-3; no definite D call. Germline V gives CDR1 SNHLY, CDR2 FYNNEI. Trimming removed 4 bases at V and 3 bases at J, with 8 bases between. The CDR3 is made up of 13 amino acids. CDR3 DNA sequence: TGTGCCAGCAGTGGGGTCGGAACAGATACGCAGTATTTT. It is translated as CASSGVGTDTQYF. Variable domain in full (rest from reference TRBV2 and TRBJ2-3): EPEVTQTPSHQVTQMGQEVILRCVPISNHLYFYWYRQILGQKVEFLVSFYNNEISEKSEIFDDQFSVERPDGSNFTLKIRSTKLEDSAMYFCASSGVGTDTQYFGPGTRLTVL.